Listed here are 7 T cell receptor beta chains from one sample, sequenced in a study of PD-1 blockade in classical Hodgkin lymphoma. Libraries were prepared by immunoSEQ multiplex PCR; TCRdb keeps only in-frame clonotypes and omits some of them. The repertoire holds more than 90,000 clones, with roughly 81% as singletons. Every patient experienced relapse after autologous stem cell transplantation, and brentuximab vedotin exposure varied. This specimen consisted of peripheral blood mononuclear cells (PBMCs), obtained before the second cycle of nivolumab. Every receptor here comes from a human donor with classical Hodgkin lymphoma.

V gene TRBV6-5 combines with J gene TRBJ2-2, with a possible D match to TRBD1 (6 bases). Trimming stripped 4 bases from V and 5 bases from J, with 14 bases between. CDR1 is MNHEY, CDR2 SVGAGI, per germline. This CDR3 has 15 residues. CDR3 coding DNA: TGTGCCAGCAGTTCTCGGACAGAGTTTACCGGGGAGCTGTTTTTT. It encodes CASSSRTEFTGELFF.

The V gene is TRBV4-3, the J gene TRBJ2-5, with D possibly TRBD2 on 6 matching bases. CDR3 length equals 17 residues. Trimming removed 1 base from V and 5 bases from J, with 20 bases in between. Germline CDR1 is LGHNA and CDR2 is YSLEER. CDR3 in amino acids: CASSQGPAGLPGETQYF. As DNA, the CDR3 is TGCGCCAGCAGCCAAGGGCCCGCGGGGCTCCCAGGGGAGACCCAGTACTTC.

The chain carries TRBV6-6 and TRBJ2-5; D perhaps matches TRBD1 (6 bases). There are 13 residues in the CDR3. Trimming cost V 2 bases and J 5 bases, with 9 bases left between them. Per germline, CDR1 MNHNY and CDR2 SVGAGI (reference sequence). This CDR3 is CASSYGTWETQYF. CDR3 nucleotides: TGTGCCAGCAGTTACGGGACATGGGAGACCCAGTACTTC.

The CDR3: CAISASPIIAGDTGELFF. Here the CDR3 DNA reads TGTGCCATCAGTGCCAGCCCCATCATAGCGGGAGACACCGGGGAGCTGTTTTTT. The gene calls are TRBV10-3 and TRBJ2-2, with 9 bases that match TRBD2. Looked up from germline, CDR1 is ENHRY and CDR2 is SYGVKD. This CDR3 is built from 18 residues. The ends lost 4 bases at V and 3 bases at J; junction bases unmatched: 12.

V gene TRBV29-1 combines with J gene TRBJ2-7; 7 nucleotides agree with TRBD2. CDR3 length: 13 residues. V shed 4 bases, J shed 7 bases, and the junction held 10 bases outside the gene matches. Germline lookup yields CDR1 SQVTM and CDR2 ANQGSEA. This chain's CDR3 is CSVVLAVMGEQYF. The CDR3 coding sequence is TGCAGCGTTGTCCTAGCGGTGATGGGGGAGCAGTACTTC.

The chain employs TRBV11-3 and TRBJ2-3, with a weak D call TRBD2 (5 bases). The CDR3 consists of 14 residues. V was cut by 5 bases and J by 6 bases, with 15 bases left in between. Looked up from germline, CDR1 is SGHNT and CDR2 is YENEEA. DNA of the CDR3: TGTGCCAGCAGCATCGGAACCCCGGGGGATACGCAGTATTTT. It is translated as CASSIGTPGDTQYF.

The DNA of the CDR3 is TGTGCCAGCAGGCCCCGGGACAGCACGAACTATGGCTACACCTTC. This codes for CASRPRDSTNYGYTF. The V gene is TRBV27, the J gene TRBJ1-2; 7 bases map to TRBD1. This CDR3 is built from 15 residues. CDR1 and CDR2 (germline): MNHEY, SMNVEV (reference sequence). The junction had 9 bases not matched to a gene; V was cut back by 6 bases and J by 2 bases.